This entry features one T cell receptor beta chain sequence. The source of the sample is a study of cytomegalovirus exposure and HLA in healthy donors. Trimming removed 4 bases from V and 2 bases from J, with 9 bases in between. From germline, CDR1 is SGHRS and CDR2 YFSETQ. This CDR3 spans 14 amino acids. Primers for the PCR totalled 60 Vbeta and 13 Jbeta. Sequencing was performed with immunoSEQ multiplex PCR; in TCRdb, only in-frame clones are kept and a portion is missing. The table includes fewer than 130,000 clones, roughly three fifths detected once. This chain uses TRBV5-1 with TRBJ2-2; D is perhaps TRBD1 (6 bases). The TCR comes from a man aged 25 to 45 in good health and CMV-seropositive. Material: PBMCs. CDR3 DNA: TGCGCCAGCAGCGTGGACAGTAACACCGGGGAGCTGTTTTTT. It codes for CASSVDSNTGELFF. Supplemented by reference TRBV5-1 and TRBJ2-2, the full variable domain reads KAGVTQTPRYLIKTRGQQVTLSCSPISGHRSVSWYQQTPGQGLQFLFEYFSETQRNKGNFPGRFSGRQFSNSRSEMNVSTLELGDSALYLCASSVDSNTGELFFGEGSRLTVL.